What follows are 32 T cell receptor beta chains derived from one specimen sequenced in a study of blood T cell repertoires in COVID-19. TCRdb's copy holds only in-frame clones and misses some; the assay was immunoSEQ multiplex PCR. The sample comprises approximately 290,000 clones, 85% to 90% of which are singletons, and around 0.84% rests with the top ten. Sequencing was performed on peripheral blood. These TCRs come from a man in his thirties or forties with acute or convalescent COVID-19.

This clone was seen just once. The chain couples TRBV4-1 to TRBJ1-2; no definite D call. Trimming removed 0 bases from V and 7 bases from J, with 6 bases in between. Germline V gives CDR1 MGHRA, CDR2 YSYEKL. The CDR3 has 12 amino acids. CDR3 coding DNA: TGCGCCAGCAGCCAAGAACCTAGTGGCTACACCTTC. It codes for CASSQEPSGYTF.

DNA of the CDR3: TGTGCCACCAGTGAGGAAGGACAGGGCTATGGCTACACCTTC. This sequence encodes CATSEEGQGYGYTF. The V and J genes are TRBV24-1 and TRBJ1-2, with 8 bases matching TRBD1. V was clipped by 4 bases and J by 4 bases; unmatched bases: 4. From germline, CDR1 is KGHDR and CDR2 SFDVKD. This CDR3 spans 14 amino acids.

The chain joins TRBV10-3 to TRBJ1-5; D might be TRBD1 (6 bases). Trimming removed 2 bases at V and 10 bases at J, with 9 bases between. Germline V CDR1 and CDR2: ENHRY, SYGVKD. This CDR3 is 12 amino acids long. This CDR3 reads CAISEKGGPQHF. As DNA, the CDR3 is TGTGCCATCAGTGAGAAAGGGGGACCCCAGCATTTT.

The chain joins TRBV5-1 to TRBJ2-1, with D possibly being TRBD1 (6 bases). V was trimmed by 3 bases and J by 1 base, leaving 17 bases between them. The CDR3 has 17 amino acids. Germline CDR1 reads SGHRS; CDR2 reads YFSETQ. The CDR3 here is CASSSAGTSRSYNEQFF. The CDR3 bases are TGCGCCAGCAGCTCCGCCGGGACATCGAGGTCCTACAATGAGCAGTTCTTC.

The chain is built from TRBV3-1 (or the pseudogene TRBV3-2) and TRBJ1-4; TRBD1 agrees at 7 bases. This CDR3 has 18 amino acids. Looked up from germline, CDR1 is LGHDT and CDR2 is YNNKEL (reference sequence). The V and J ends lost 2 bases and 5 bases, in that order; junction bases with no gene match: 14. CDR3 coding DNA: TGTGCCAGCAGCCAACCCCCGGACAGGAAGGACGAGAATGAAAAACTGTTTTTT. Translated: CASSQPPDRKDENEKLFF.

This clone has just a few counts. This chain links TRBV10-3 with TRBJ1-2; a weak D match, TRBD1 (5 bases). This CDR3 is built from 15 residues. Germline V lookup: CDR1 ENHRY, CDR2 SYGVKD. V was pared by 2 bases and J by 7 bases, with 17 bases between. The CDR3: CAISEIVTGGSGYTF. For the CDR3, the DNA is TGTGCCATCAGTGAGATAGTAACAGGCGGGAGTGGCTACACCTTC.

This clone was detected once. The CDR3 is CASSGGRWYNSPLHF. The CDR3 nucleotides are TGTGCCAGCAGTGGAGGACGTTGGTATAATTCACCCCTCCACTTT. V gene TRBV6-2 or TRBV6-3 combines with J gene TRBJ1-6; D uncertain. The CDR3 loop spans 15 amino acids. V was shortened by 5 bases and J by 4 bases, with 12 bases between the two germline ends. Germline V lookup: CDR1 MNHEY, CDR2 SVGEGT.

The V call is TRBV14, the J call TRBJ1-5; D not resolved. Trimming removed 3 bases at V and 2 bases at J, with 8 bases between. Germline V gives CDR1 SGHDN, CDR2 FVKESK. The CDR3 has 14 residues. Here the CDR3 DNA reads TGTGCCAGCAGCCACACCGGGGGCAATCAGCCCCAGCATTTT. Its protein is CASSHTGGNQPQHF.

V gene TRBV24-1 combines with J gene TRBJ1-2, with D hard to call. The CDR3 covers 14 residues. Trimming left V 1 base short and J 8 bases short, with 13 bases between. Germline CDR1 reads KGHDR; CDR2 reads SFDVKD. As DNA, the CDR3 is TGTGCCACCAGTGATTTCGGCAGGCATAACGGCTACACCTTC. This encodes CATSDFGRHNGYTF.

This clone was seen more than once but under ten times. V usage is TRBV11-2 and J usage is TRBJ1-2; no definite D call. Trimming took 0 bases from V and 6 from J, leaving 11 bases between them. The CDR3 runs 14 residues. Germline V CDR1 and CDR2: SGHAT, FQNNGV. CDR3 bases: TGTGCCAGCAGCTTAGAACGCAGGCCGGATGGCTACACCTTC. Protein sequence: CASSLERRPDGYTF.

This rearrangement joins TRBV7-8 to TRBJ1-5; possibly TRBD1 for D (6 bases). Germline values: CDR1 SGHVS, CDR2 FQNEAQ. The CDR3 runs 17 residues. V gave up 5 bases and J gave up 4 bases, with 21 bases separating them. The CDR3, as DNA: TGTGCCAGCAGCCTACGGACAGACCCTTTTAATAATCAGCCCCAGCATTTT. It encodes CASSLRTDPFNNQPQHF.

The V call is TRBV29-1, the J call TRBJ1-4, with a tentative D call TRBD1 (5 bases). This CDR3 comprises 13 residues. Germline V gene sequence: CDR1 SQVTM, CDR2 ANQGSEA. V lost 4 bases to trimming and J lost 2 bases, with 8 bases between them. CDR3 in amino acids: CSVGGRTNEKLFF. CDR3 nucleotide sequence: TGCAGCGTTGGGGGCAGGACTAATGAAAAACTGTTTTTT.

For the CDR3, the DNA is TGTGCCAGCAGCTTAGTACGAGCAACCTACAATGAGCAGTTCTTC. Protein product: CASSLVRATYNEQFF. The V and J genes are TRBV11-2 and TRBJ2-1; no reliable D call. Germline values: CDR1 SGHAT, CDR2 FQNNGV. Trimming shortened V by 1 base and J by 2 bases, and 9 bases separated the two germline ends. The CDR3 has 15 amino acids.

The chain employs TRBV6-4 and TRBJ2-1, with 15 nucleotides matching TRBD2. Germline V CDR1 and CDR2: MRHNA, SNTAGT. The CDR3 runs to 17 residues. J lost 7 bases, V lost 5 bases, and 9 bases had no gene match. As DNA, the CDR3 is TGTGCCAGCAGTCCCGGACTAGCGGGGGGGCGGAGGAATGAGCAGTTCTTC. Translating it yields CASSPGLAGGRRNEQFF.

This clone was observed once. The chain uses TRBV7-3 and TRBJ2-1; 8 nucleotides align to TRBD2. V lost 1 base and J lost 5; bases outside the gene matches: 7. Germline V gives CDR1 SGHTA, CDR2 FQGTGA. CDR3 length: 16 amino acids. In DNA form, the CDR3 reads TGTGCCAGCAGCTTAAGGGTAGCGGGGAGAGACAATGAGCAGTTCTTC. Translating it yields CASSLRVAGRDNEQFF.

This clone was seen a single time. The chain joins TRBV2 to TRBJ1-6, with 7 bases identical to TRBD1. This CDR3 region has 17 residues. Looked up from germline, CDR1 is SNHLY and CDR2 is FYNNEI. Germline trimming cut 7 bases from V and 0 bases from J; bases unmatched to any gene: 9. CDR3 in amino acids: CASTPDRISSYNSPLHF. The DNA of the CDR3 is TGTGCCAGCACCCCGGACAGGATTAGCTCCTATAATTCACCCCTCCACTTT.

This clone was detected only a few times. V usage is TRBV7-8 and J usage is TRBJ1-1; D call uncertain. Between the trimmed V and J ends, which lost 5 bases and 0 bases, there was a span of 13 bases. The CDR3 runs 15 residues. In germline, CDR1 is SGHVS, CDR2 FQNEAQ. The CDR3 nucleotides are TGTGCCAGCAGCCGGACTACAGTTATGAACACTGAAGCTTTCTTT. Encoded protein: CASSRTTVMNTEAFF.

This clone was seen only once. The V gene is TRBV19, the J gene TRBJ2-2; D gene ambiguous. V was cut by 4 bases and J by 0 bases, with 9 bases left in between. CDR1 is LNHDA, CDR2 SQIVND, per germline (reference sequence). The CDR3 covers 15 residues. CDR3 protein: CASSTGLSNTGELFF. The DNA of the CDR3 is TGTGCCAGTAGTACAGGATTGTCGAACACCGGGGAGCTGTTTTTT.

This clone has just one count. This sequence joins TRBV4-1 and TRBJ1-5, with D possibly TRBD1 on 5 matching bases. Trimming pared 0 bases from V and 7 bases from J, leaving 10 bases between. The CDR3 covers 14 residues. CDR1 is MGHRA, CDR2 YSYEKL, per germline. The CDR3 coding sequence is TGCGCCAGCAGCCAAGAAGTGGGGGGACAGCCCCAGCATTTT. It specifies CASSQEVGGQPQHF.

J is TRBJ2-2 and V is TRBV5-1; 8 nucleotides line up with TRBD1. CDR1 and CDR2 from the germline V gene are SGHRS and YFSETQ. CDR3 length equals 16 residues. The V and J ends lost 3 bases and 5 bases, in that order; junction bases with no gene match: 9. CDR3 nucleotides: TGCGCCAGCAGCTACCTTGACAGGGGAAGAACCGGGGAGCTGTTTTTT. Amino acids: CASSYLDRGRTGELFF.

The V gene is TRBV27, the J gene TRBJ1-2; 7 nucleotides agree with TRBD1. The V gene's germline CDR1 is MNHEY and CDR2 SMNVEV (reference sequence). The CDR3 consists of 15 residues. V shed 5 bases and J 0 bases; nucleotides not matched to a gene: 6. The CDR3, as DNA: TGTGCCAGCAGTGCCGGGGACAGCCCTAACTATGGCTACACCTTC. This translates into CASSAGDSPNYGYTF.

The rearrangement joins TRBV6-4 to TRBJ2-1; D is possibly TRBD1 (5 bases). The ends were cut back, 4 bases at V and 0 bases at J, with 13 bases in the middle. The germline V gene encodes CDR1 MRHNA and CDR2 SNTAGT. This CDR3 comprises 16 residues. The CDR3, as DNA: TGTGCCAGCAGTGCTCGACAGCCGAGCTCCTACAATGAGCAGTTCTTC. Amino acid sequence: CASSARQPSSYNEQFF.

The CDR3 sequence: CASSPLPGLAGANEQFF. The CDR3 bases are TGTGCCAGCAGCCCACTACCGGGGCTAGCGGGAGCAAATGAGCAGTTCTTC. The V call is TRBV9, the J call TRBJ2-1; 10 bases map to TRBD2. V was pared by 4 bases and J by 7 bases, with 14 bases of the junction left unmatched. There are 17 residues in the CDR3. Germline lookup yields CDR1 SGDLS and CDR2 YYNGEE.

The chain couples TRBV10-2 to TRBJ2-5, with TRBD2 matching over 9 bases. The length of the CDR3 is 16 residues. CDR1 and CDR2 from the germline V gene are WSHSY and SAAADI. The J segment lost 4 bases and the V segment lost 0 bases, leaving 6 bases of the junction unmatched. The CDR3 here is CASSESAGGPLETQYF. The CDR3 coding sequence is TGCGCCAGCAGTGAGTCGGCGGGAGGGCCGCTAGAGACCCAGTACTTC.

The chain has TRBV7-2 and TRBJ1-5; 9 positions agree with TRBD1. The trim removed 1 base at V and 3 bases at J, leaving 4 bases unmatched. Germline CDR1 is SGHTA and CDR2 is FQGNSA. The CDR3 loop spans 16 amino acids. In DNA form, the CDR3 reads TGTGCCAGCAGCTTAGTGACAGGGGGTGTCAATCAGCCCCAGCATTTT. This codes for CASSLVTGGVNQPQHF.

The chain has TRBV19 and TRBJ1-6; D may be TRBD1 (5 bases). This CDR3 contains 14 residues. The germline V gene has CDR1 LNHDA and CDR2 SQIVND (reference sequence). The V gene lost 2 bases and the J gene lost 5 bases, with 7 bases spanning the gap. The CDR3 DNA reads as TGTGCCAGTAGTATAAGGGGTGATAATTCACCCCTCCACTTT. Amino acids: CASSIRGDNSPLHF.

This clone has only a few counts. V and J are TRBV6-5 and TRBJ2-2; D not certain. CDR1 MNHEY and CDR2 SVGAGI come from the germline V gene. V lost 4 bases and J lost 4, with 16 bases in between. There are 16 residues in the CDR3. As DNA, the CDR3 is TGTGCCAGCAGTTCTCCTAGAAGGATGGCCACCGGGGAGCTGTTTTTT. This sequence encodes CASSSPRRMATGELFF.

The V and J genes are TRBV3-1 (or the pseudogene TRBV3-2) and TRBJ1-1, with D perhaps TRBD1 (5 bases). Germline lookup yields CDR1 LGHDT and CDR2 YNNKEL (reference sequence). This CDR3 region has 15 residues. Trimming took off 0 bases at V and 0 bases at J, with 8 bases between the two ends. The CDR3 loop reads CASSQEGQLNTEAFF. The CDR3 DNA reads TGTGCCAGCAGCCAAGAGGGGCAGCTGAACACTGAAGCTTTCTTT.

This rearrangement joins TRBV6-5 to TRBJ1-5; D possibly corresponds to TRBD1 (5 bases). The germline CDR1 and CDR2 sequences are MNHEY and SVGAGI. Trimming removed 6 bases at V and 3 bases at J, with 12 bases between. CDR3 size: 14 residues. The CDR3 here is CASSRDSVNQPQHF. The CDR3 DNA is TGTGCCAGCAGCCGCGACAGTGTCAATCAGCCCCAGCATTTT.

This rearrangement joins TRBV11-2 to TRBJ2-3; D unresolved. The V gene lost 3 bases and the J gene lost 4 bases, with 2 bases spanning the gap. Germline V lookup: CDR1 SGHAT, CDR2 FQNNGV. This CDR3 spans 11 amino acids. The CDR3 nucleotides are TGTGCCAGCAGCTTCTCAGATACGCAGTATTTT. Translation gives CASSFSDTQYF. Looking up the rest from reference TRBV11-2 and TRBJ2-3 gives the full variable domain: EAGVAQSPRYKIIEKRQSVAFWCNPISGHATLYWYQQILGQGPKLLIQFQNNGVVDDSQLPKDRFSAERLKGVDSTLKIQPAKLEDSAVYLCASSFSDTQYFGPGTRLTVL.

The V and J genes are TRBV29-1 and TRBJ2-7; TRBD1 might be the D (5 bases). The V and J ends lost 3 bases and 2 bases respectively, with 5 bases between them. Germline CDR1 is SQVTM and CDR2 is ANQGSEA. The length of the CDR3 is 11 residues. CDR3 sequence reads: CSVDRAYEQYF. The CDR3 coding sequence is TGCAGCGTTGACAGGGCCTACGAGCAGTACTTC.

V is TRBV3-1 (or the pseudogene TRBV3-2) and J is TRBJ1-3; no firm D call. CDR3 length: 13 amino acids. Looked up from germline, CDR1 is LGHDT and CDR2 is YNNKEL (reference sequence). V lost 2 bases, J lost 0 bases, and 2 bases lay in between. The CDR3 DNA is TGTGCCAGCAGCCAACACTCTGGAAACACCATATATTTT. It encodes CASSQHSGNTIYF.